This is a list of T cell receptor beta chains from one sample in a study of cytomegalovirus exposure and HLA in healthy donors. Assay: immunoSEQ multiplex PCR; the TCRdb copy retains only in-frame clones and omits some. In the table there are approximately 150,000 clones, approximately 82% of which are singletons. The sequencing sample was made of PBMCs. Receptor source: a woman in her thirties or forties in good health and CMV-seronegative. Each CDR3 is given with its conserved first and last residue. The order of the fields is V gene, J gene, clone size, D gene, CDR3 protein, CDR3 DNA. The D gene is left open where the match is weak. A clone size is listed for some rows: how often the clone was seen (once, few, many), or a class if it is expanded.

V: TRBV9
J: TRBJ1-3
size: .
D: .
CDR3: CASSVSPGAGNTIYF
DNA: TGTGCCAGCAGCGTAAGTCCAGGGGCTGGAAACACCATATATTTT

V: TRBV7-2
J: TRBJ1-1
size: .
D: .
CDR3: CASSLRSPSNTEAFF
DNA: TGTGCCAGCAGCTTACGGTCACCCTCGAACACTGAAGCTTTCTTT

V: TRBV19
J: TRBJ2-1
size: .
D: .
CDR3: CASSIGTPINEQFF
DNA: TGTGCCAGTAGTATCGGGACTCCGATTAATGAGCAGTTCTTC

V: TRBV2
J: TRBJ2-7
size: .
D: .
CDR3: CASSVRDVGQYF
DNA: TGTGCCAGCAGTGTGCGGGACGTTGGGCAGTACTTC

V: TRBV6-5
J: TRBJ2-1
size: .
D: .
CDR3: CASSYSVGGSKFF
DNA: TGTGCCAGCAGTTACTCCGTAGGGGGTTCGAAGTTCTTC

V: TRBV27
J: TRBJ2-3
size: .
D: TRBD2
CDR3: CASSFLAGGRYTQYF
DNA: TGTGCCAGCAGTTTTCTAGCGGGAGGGAGATATACGCAGTATTTT

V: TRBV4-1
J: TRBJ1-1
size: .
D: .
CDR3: CASSTPVNRPWSTEAFF
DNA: TGCGCCAGCAGCACCCCCGTTAACAGGCCTTGGAGCACTGAAGCTTTCTTT

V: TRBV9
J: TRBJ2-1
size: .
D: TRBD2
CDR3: CASSVGAGLAGGGEQFF
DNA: TGTGCCAGCAGCGTAGGAGCCGGACTAGCGGGAGGGGGGGAGCAGTTCTTC

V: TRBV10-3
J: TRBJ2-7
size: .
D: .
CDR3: CAISFDSPRSTYEQYF
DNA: TGTGCCATCAGTTTCGACAGTCCCAGGAGCACCTACGAGCAGTACTTC

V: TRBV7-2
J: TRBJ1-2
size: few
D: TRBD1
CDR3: CASSLKGQSYGYTF
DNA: TGTGCCAGCAGCTTGAAGGGACAGAGTTATGGCTACACCTTC

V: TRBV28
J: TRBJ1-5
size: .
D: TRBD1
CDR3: CASRWTGNQPQHF
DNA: TGTGCCAGCAGATGGACAGGGAATCAGCCCCAGCATTTT

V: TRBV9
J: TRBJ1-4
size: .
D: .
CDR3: CASGRGRDEKLFF
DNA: TGTGCCAGCGGCAGGGGACGGGATGAAAAACTGTTTTTT

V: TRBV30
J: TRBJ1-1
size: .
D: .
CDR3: CAWKKGHPGTEAFF
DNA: TGTGCCTGGAAAAAGGGGCACCCGGGTACTGAAGCTTTCTTT

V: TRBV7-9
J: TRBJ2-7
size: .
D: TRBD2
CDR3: CASSSGLASEQYF
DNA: TGTGCCAGCAGCTCGGGACTAGCGAGCGAGCAGTACTTC